Detailed here is one T cell receptor beta chain. Authors' methods: The assay estimated nucleated cells by amplifying reference gene primers. The method was immunoSEQ multiplex PCR; TCRdb's version includes in-frame clones alone and lacks a portion of them. That table supplies the V and J calls and clone size; D and trimming were determined from the DNA. The data hold about 200,000 clones, with more than 65% observed a single time. The data belong to a study of blood T cell repertoires in COVID-19. On the study more broadly: COVID-19 samples collected from the United States, Italy and Spain covered acute and convalescent phases. The analysed material was cDNA or gDNA that came from T cells, B-cell-depleted T cells, or PBMCs.

Looked up from germline, CDR1 is SNHLY and CDR2 is FYNNEI. Unmatched junction bases numbered 4, after V lost 2 bases and J lost 4 bases. The CDR3 is made up of 14 amino acids. What was sequenced was peripheral blood. The sequence was collected from a middle-aged man with active or convalescent COVID-19. J is TRBJ1-2 and V is TRBV2; 7 bases line up with TRBD1. CDR3 DNA: TGTGCCAGCAGTGAAAGGGGGCAGATCTATGGCTACACCTTC. It encodes CASSERGQIYGYTF.